This record looks at one TCR beta chain sequence and its context. This record comes from a study of blood T cell repertoires in COVID-19. Study summary: T cells, B-cell-depleted T cells, or PBMCs supplied cDNA or gDNA.

The repertoire was sequenced with immunoSEQ multiplex PCR; TCRdb's copy has only in-frame clones and lacks some. The sample contains 150,000 to 200,000 clones, roughly 80% of which appear only once. Looked up from germline, CDR1 is DFQATT and CDR2 is SNEGSKA (reference sequence). This CDR3 region has 15 residues. V lost 3 bases to trimming and J lost 7 bases; unmatched junction nucleotides: 15. The genes are TRBV20-1 and TRBJ2-7; 7 nucleotides line up with TRBD2. Sample: peripheral blood. The sequence was collected from a man aged 55-75 years with active or convalescent COVID-19. The CDR3 reads CSASSHGTTRLEQYF. CDR3 sequence (DNA): TGCAGTGCTAGTTCTCACGGGACTACCCGTCTGGAGCAGTACTTC.